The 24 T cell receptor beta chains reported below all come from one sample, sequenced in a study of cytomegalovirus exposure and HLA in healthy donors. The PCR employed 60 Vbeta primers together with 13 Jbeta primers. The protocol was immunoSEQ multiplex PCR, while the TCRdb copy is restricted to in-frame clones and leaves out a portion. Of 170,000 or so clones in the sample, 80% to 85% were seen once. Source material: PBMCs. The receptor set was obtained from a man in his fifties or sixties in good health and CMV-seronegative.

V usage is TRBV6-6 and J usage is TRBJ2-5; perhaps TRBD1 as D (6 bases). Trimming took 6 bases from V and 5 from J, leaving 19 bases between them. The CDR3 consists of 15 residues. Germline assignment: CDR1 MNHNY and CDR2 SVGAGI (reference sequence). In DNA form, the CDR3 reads TGTGCCAGCAGCAATCAACTAGGGGGAGTGGAGACCCAGTACTTC. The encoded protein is CASSNQLGGVETQYF.

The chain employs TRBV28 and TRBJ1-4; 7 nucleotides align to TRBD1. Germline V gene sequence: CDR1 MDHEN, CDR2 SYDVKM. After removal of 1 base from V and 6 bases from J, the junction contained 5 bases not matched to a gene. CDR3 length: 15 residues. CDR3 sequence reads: CASSLSRGGDEKLFF. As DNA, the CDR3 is TGTGCCAGCAGTTTATCAAGAGGGGGCGATGAAAAACTGTTTTTT.

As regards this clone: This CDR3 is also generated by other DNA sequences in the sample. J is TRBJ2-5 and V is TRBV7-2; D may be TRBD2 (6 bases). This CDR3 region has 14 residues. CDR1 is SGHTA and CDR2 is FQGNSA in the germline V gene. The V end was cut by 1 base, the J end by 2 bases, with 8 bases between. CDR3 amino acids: CASSLGGVQETQYF. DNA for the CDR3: TGTGCCAGCAGCTTAGGGGGGGTACAAGAGACCCAGTACTTC.

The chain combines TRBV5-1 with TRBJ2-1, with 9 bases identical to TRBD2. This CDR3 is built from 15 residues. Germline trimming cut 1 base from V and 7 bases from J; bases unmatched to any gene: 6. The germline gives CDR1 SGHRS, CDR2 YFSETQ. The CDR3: CASSLSAGGGNEQFF. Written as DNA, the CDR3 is TGCGCCAGCAGCTTGTCAGCGGGAGGAGGAAATGAGCAGTTCTTC.

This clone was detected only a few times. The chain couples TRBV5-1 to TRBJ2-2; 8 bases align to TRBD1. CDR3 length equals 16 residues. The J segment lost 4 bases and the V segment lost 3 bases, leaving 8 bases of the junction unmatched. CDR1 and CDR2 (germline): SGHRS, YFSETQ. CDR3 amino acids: CASSWGSGQGTGELFF. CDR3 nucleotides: TGCGCCAGCAGCTGGGGGTCCGGACAGGGCACCGGGGAGCTGTTTTTT. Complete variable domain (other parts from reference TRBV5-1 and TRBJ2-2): KAGVTQTPRYLIKTRGQQVTLSCSPISGHRSVSWYQQTPGQGLQFLFEYFSETQRNKGNFPGRFSGRQFSNSRSEMNVSTLELGDSALYLCASSWGSGQGTGELFFGEGSRLTVL.

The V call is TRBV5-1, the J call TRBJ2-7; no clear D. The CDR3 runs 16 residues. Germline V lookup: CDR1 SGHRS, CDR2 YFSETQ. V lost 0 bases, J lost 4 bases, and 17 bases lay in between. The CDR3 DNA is TGCGCCAGCAGCTTGGTGGCCGGGTCAAGTGGGTACGAGCAGTACTTC. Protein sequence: CASSLVAGSSGYEQYF.

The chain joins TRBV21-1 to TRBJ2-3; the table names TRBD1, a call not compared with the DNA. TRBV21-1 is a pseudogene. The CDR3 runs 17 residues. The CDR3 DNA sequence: TGTGCCAGCACTTCCGATCCAGGACAGATACACACAGATACGCAGTATTTT. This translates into CASTSDPGQIHTDTQYF.

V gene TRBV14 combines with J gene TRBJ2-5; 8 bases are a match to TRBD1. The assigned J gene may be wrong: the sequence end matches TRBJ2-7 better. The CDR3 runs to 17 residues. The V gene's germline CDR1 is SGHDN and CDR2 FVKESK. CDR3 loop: CASSPDRVVNRYYEQYF. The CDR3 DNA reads TGTGCCAGCAGCCCGGACAGGGTCGTAAATCGGTACTACGAGCAGTACTTC.

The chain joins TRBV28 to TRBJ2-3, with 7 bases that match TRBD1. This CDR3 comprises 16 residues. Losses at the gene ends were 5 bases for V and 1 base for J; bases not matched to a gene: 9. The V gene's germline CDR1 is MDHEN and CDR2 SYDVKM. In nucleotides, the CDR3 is TGTGCCAGCAGTCCCCAGAGGGGGCTGGGCACAGATACGCAGTATTTT. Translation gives CASSPQRGLGTDTQYF. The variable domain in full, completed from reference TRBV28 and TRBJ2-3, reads DVKVTQSSRYLVKRTGEKVFLECVQDMDHENMFWYRQDPGLGLRLIYFSYDVKMKEKGDIPEGYSVSREKKERFSLILESASTNQTSMYLCASSPQRGLGTDTQYFGPGTRLTVL.

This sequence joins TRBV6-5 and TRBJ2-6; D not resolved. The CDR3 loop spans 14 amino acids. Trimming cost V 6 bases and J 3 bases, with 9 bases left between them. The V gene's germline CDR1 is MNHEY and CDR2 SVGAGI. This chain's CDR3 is CASSSLFGANVLTF. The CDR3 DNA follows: TGTGCCAGCAGCTCCCTCTTTGGGGCCAACGTCCTGACTTTC.

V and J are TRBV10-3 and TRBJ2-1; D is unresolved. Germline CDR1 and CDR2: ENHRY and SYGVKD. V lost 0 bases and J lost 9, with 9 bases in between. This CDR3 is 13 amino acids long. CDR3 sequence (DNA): TGTGCCATCAGTGAGTCGATTGAGCCTGAGCAGTTCTTC. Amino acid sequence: CAISESIEPEQFF.

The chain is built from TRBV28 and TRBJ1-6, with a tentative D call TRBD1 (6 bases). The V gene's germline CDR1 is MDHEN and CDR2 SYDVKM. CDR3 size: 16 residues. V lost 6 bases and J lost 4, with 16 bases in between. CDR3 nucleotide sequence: TGTGCCAGCAGCCTAGGTGGGGGCGAATATAATTCACCCCTCCACTTT. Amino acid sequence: CASSLGGGEYNSPLHF. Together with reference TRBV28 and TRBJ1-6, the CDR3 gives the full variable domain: DVKVTQSSRYLVKRTGEKVFLECVQDMDHENMFWYRQDPGLGLRLIYFSYDVKMKEKGDIPEGYSVSREKKERFSLILESASTNQTSMYLCASSLGGGEYNSPLHFGNGTRLTVT.

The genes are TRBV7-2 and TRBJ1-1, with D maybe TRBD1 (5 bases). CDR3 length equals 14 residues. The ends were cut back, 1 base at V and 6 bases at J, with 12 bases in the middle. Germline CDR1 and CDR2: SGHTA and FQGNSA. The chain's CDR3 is CASSLVRVVPEAFF. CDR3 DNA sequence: TGTGCCAGCAGCTTAGTCAGGGTGGTACCTGAAGCTTTCTTT.

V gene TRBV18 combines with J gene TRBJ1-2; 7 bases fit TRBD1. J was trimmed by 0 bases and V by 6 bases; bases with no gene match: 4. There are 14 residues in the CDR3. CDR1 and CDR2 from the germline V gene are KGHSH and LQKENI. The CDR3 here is CASSRQGSNYGYTF. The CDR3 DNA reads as TGTGCCAGCTCTCGACAGGGATCTAACTATGGCTACACCTTC. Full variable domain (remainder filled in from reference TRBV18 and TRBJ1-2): NAGVMQNPRHLVRRRGQEARLRCSPMKGHSHVYWYRQLPEEGLKFMVYLQKENIIDESGMPKERFSAEFPKEGPSILRIQQVVRGDSAAYFCASSRQGSNYGYTFGSGTRLTVV.

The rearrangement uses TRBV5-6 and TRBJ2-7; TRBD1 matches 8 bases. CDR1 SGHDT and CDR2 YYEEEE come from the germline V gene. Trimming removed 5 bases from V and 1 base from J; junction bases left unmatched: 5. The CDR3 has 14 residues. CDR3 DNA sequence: TGTGCCAGCAGACCGGGACAGGTGTCCTACGAGCAGTACTTC. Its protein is CASRPGQVSYEQYF.

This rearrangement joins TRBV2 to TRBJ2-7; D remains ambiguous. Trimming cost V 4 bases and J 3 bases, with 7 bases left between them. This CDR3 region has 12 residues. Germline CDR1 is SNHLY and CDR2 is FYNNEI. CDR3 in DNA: TGTGCCAGCAGTGTGCTTAGCTACGAGCAGTACTTC. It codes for CASSVLSYEQYF.

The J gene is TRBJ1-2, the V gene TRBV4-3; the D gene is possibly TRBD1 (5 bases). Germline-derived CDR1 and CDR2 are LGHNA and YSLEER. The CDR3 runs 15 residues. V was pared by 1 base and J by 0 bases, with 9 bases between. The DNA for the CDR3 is TGCGCCAGCAGCCAAGTGGGGGGGGCTAACTATGGCTACACCTTC. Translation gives CASSQVGGANYGYTF.

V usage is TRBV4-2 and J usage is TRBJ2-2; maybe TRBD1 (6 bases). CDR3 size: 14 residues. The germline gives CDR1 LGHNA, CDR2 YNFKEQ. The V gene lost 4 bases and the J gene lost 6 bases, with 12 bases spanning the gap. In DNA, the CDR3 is TGTGCCAGCAGCCGAGAACAGGGATCCGGGGAGCTGTTTTTT. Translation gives CASSREQGSGELFF.

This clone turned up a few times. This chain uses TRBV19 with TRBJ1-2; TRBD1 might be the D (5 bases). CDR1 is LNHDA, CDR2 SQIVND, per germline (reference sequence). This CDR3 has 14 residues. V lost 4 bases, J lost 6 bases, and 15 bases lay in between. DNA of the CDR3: TGTGCCAGTAGTACCTCAAGGAGGGGAGATGGCTACACCTTC. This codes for CASSTSRRGDGYTF. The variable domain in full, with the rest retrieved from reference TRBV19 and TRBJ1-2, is DGGITQSPKYLFRKEGQNVTLSCEQNLNHDAMYWYRQDPGQGLRLIYYSQIVNDFQKGDIAEGYSVSREKKESFPLTVTSAQKNPTAFYLCASSTSRRGDGYTFGSGTRLTVV.

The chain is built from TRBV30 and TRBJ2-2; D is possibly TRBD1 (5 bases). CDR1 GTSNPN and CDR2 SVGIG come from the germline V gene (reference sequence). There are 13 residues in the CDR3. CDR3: CTGKTGFTGELFF. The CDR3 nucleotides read TGTACCGGCAAAACAGGATTCACCGGGGAGCTGTTTTTT.

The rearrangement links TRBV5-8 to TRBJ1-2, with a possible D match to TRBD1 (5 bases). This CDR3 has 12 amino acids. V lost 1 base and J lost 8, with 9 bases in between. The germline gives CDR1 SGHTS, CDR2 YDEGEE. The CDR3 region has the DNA TGTGCCAGCAGCTTGCGGGGGGTAGGCTACACCTTC. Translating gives CASSLRGVGYTF. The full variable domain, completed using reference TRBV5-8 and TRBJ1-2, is EAGVTQSPTHLIKTRGQQATLRCSPISGHTSVYWYQQALGLGLQFLLWYDEGEERNRGNFPPRFSGRQFPNYSSELNVNALELEDSALYLCASSLRGVGYTFGSGTRLTVV.

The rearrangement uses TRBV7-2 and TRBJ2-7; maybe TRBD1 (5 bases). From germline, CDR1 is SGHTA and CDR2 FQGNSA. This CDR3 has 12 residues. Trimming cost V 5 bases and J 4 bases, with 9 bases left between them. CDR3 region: CASSPNRYEQYF. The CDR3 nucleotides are TGTGCCAGCAGCCCAAACAGGTACGAGCAGTACTTC.

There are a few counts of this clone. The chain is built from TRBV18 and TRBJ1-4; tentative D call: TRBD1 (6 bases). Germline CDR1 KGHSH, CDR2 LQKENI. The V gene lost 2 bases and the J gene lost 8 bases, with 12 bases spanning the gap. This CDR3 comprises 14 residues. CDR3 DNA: TGTGCCAGCTCACCAAGCAGGGGCGGGGAAAAACTGTTTTTT. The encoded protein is CASSPSRGGEKLFF.

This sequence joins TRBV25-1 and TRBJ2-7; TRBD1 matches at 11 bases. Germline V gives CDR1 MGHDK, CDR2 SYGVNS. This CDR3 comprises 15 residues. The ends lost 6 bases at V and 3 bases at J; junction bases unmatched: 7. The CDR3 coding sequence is TGTGCCAGCAGCCGACCGGGACAGGGGGACTACGAGCAGTACTTC. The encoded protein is CASSRPGQGDYEQYF.